This T cell receptor beta chain was recovered during a study of blood T cell repertoires in COVID-19. Measured with immunoSEQ multiplex PCR; TCRdb has only the in-frame clones, and not every one. The sample holds about 240,000 clones, around 90% seen once. Only one count was recorded for this clone. A read error may explain this, as a much larger clone is one base away. Distinct nucleotide sequences in the sample also encode this CDR3. The receptor was isolated from a man in his sixties who had recovered from COVID-19. The material sequenced was peripheral blood.

CDR3 bases: TGTGCCAGTAGTATAGACGGAGGGAACTATGGCTACACCTTC. This translates into CASSIDGGNYGYTF. This chain uses TRBV19 with TRBJ1-2, with D hard to call. The germline V gene encodes CDR1 LNHDA and CDR2 SQIVND (reference sequence). This CDR3 is 14 amino acids long. Between the trimmed V and J ends, which lost 0 bases and 2 bases, there was a span of 7 bases.